The 18 T cell receptor beta chains presented below share a single source sample, sequenced in a study of Ad26.COV2.S vaccination and SARS-CoV-2 variants. The treatment: around 19 received Ad26.COV2.S at low or high dose, single or two shots; 5 received placebo; per-sample allocation not given. Day 63 after the first injection of vaccine or placebo was the sampling time. Method: immunoSEQ multiplex PCR; TCRdb's copy keeps in-frame clones and lacks some. The sample has approximately 500,000 clones; approximately 88% are singletons. The sequenced sample was peripheral blood, obtained in a trial of Ad26.COV2.S vaccine versus placebo. Receptors were obtained from a person aged 18-65 years who received the Ad26.COV2.S COVID-19 vaccine or a placebo.

The V call is TRBV18, the J call TRBJ1-6; D perhaps matches TRBD1 (5 bases). The CDR3 contains 15 residues. CDR1 is KGHSH, CDR2 LQKENI, per germline. V lost 2 bases to trimming and J lost 6 bases, with 11 bases between them. CDR3 bases: TGTGCCAGCTCACCATTAGACAGCGGTAATTCACCCCTCCACTTT. It specifies CASSPLDSGNSPLHF.

The rearrangement uses TRBV5-1 and TRBJ2-7; perhaps TRBD1 as D (6 bases). The CDR3 extends over 13 amino acids. V was trimmed by 0 bases and J by 3 bases, leaving 7 bases between them. Germline V gene sequence: CDR1 SGHRS, CDR2 YFSETQ. This CDR3 is CASSLEGVYEQYF. CDR3 coding DNA: TGCGCCAGCAGCTTGGAGGGGGTCTACGAGCAGTACTTC. The variable domain in full, with the rest retrieved from reference TRBV5-1 and TRBJ2-7, is KAGVTQTPRYLIKTRGQQVTLSCSPISGHRSVSWYQQTPGQGLQFLFEYFSETQRNKGNFPGRFSGRQFSNSRSEMNVSTLELGDSALYLCASSLEGVYEQYFGPGTRLTVT.

The rearrangement uses TRBV28 and TRBJ1-4; unclear D gene. The length of the CDR3 is 14 residues. Per the germline V gene, CDR1 is MDHEN and CDR2 is SYDVKM. Trimming took off 6 bases at V and 8 bases at J, with 16 bases between the two ends. Here the CDR3 DNA reads TGTGCCAGCAGCCCTTTTGGGCTCAGAGAAAAACTGTTTTTT. Its translation is CASSPFGLREKLFF.

The CDR3 reads CASSPGGPAPGGYTF. CDR3 DNA sequence: TGTGCCAGCTCACCAGGGGGGCCAGCCCCTGGGGGCTACACCTTC. The chain combines TRBV18 with TRBJ1-2; D may be TRBD1 (6 bases). The CDR3 extends over 15 amino acids. Trimming cost V 2 bases and J 8 bases, with 18 bases left between them. CDR1 is KGHSH, CDR2 LQKENI, per germline.

V usage is TRBV5-8 and J usage is TRBJ2-3, with D tentatively TRBD2 (5 bases). V was cut by 5 bases and J by 1 base, with 11 bases left in between. The germline gives CDR1 SGHTS, CDR2 YDEGEE. The CDR3 has 14 amino acids. CDR3 protein: CASRLDGGTDTQYF. DNA of the CDR3: TGTGCCAGCAGGCTGGACGGGGGCACAGATACGCAGTATTTT.

V is TRBV30 and J is TRBJ2-7; TRBD1 is a possible D gene (7 bases). Trimming took 4 bases from V and 0 from J, leaving 19 bases between them. Germline CDR1 GTSNPN, CDR2 SVGIG (reference sequence). The CDR3 totals 16 residues. Here the CDR3 reads CAWMGHRGLSSYEQYF. CDR3 in DNA: TGTGCCTGGATGGGGCACAGGGGACTGAGCTCCTACGAGCAGTACTTC.

This clone has only one observation. This rearrangement joins TRBV27 to TRBJ1-6; maybe TRBD1 (5 bases). V lost 6 bases and J lost 10, with 16 bases in between. CDR3 size: 14 residues. CDR1 is MNHEY, CDR2 SMNVEV, per germline (reference sequence). The CDR3 reads CASSRGRVGSPLHF. CDR3 nucleotide sequence: TGTGCCAGCAGCCGGGGCAGGGTAGGGTCACCCCTCCACTTT.

The rearrangement uses TRBV6-6 and TRBJ2-3; no definite D call. Germline V gene lookup returns CDR1 MNHNY and CDR2 SVGAGI (reference sequence). The CDR3 totals 12 residues. The CDR3 is CATRTSTDTQYF. The CDR3 DNA is TGTGCGACCCGTACAAGCACAGATACGCAGTATTTT.

The rearrangement links TRBV5-4 to TRBJ2-6, with 10 bases aligning to TRBD2. J gave up 2 bases and V 1 base, and 3 bases lay outside the gene matches. The germline gives CDR1 SGHNT, CDR2 YYREEE (reference sequence). This CDR3 has 17 amino acids. Here the CDR3 reads CASSLTSGIPGANVLTF. The CDR3 DNA is TGTGCCAGCAGCTTGACTAGCGGGATCCCTGGGGCCAACGTCCTGACTTTC.

The rearrangement joins TRBV5-1 to TRBJ2-3; TRBD2 matches at 11 bases. In germline, CDR1 is SGHRS, CDR2 YFSETQ. The CDR3 length is 16 residues. Trimming at V came to 4 bases and at J to 3 bases, leaving 7 bases not matched to a gene. DNA for the CDR3: TGCGCCAGCAGCCACGGGACTAGCGGTCATACAGATACGCAGTATTTT. Encoded protein: CASSHGTSGHTDTQYF.

The chain is built from TRBV7-3 and TRBJ2-1, with 8 bases that match TRBD2. CDR1 is SGHTA and CDR2 is FQGTGA in the germline V gene. J gave up 6 bases and V 4 bases, and 11 bases lay outside the gene matches. This CDR3 contains 16 residues. Here the CDR3 reads CASSYLPGLVANEQFF. CDR3 in DNA: TGTGCCAGCAGCTACCTACCGGGACTAGTCGCCAATGAGCAGTTCTTC.

The chain joins TRBV28 to TRBJ1-4; 7 nucleotides agree with TRBD1. The germline gives CDR1 MDHEN, CDR2 SYDVKM. This CDR3 region has 13 residues. With 2 bases clipped from V and 10 bases from J, the junction kept 4 bases outside the gene matches. CDR3 loop: CASSLQGEVKLFF. CDR3 in DNA: TGTGCCAGCAGTTTACAGGGGGAAGTAAAACTGTTTTTT.

The chain is built from TRBV19 and TRBJ1-1; possible D gene TRBD1, 5 bases. Germline CDR1 is LNHDA and CDR2 is SQIVND (reference sequence). Trimming took 6 bases from V and 0 from J, leaving 14 bases between them. The CDR3 extends over 15 amino acids. The CDR3 bases are TGTGCCAGTAGCCTCCGGGACGGGGTGAACACTGAAGCTTTCTTT. This gives the protein CASSLRDGVNTEAFF. Full variable domain (rest looked up from reference TRBV19 and TRBJ1-1): DGGITQSPKYLFRKEGQNVTLSCEQNLNHDAMYWYRQDPGQGLRLIYYSQIVNDFQKGDIAEGYSVSREKKESFPLTVTSAQKNPTAFYLCASSLRDGVNTEAFFGQGTRLTVV.

This sequence joins TRBV4-2 and TRBJ2-4; D is unclear. From germline, CDR1 is LGHNA and CDR2 YNFKEQ. Between the trimmed V and J ends, which lost 0 bases and 7 bases, there was a span of 7 bases. CDR3 length equals 13 residues. The DNA of the CDR3 is TGTGCCAGCAGCCAAGAGGATCGGAACATTCAGTACTTC. This gives the protein CASSQEDRNIQYF.

The chain uses TRBV5-1 and TRBJ2-3; TRBD1 might be the D (5 bases). The V end was cut by 4 bases, the J end by 0 bases, with 9 bases between. This CDR3 is built from 14 residues. CDR1 and CDR2 (germline): SGHRS, YFSETQ. CDR3 bases: TGCGCCAGCAGCCAGGACACCAGCACAGATACGCAGTATTTT. Translated: CASSQDTSTDTQYF.

V and J are TRBV7-2 and TRBJ2-4, with TRBD1 matching 9 bases. The germline V gene has CDR1 SGHTA and CDR2 FQGNSA. After removal of 5 bases from V and 7 bases from J, the junction contained 6 bases not matched to a gene. This CDR3 region has 14 residues. The CDR3: CASSTGTGPNIQYF. The CDR3 DNA sequence: TGTGCCAGCAGCACTGGGACAGGGCCGAACATTCAGTACTTC.

This clone has just a few counts. The same CDR3 also results from other DNA sequences found in this sample. The gene calls are TRBV7-3 and TRBJ1-1; 9 bases map to TRBD1. Trimming cost V 3 bases and J 4 bases; bases outside gene matches: 3. This CDR3 region has 14 residues. Germline values: CDR1 SGHTA, CDR2 FQGTGA. CDR3 DNA: TGTGCCAGCAGCTTGGGGACAGGGAGCACTGAAGCTTTCTTT. Encoded protein: CASSLGTGSTEAFF.

The CDR3 DNA is TGTGCCAGCTCACCACCTCTGGGGGGCAGTAATGAGCAGTTCTTC. Translated: CASSPPLGGSNEQFF. The chain has TRBV18 and TRBJ2-1, with D perhaps matching TRBD1 or TRBD2 (6 bases each). This CDR3 is built from 15 residues. Trimming removed 0 bases from V and 7 bases from J, with 13 bases in between. Germline V gives CDR1 KGHSH, CDR2 LQKENI.